These 22 T cell receptor beta chains were sequenced from one sample in a study of CXCR3-negative and CXCR3-positive naive CD8 T cells (dated by TCRdb to between 2019 and 2020). The run used a NextSeq 550. The Human TCR Profiling Kit (MiLaboratory) was used to make UMI-labeled 5' RACE TRB cDNA libraries. TCRdb reprocessed the reads, so every CDR3 protein sequence counts as one entry and DNA is not shown. The table of this sample itemizes some 50,000 distinct CDR3 sequences. The ten largest clones add up to approximately 1.5% of the sample. Sequencing was performed on naive CXCR3- CD8+ T cells from blood. In light of the paper, this sample's cell subset or site label describes: CD45RO-CCR7+CD27+CD95- naive CD8+ T cells lacking CXCR3 (TNR3-). The origin of the receptors is a human donor in good health. Some clones in this sample may be carry-over from other donors' samples.

The V and J genes are TRBV5-4 and TRBJ2-3; the D call from TCRdb, TRBD1, cannot be confirmed without DNA. CDR3 size: 12 residues. CDR1 is SGHNT and CDR2 is YYREEE in the germline V gene (reference sequence). The CDR3 spells CASSPGGDTQYF.

The V call is TRBV29-1, the J call TRBJ2-1; there is no DNA to check the TCRdb D call of TRBD1. From germline, CDR1 is SQVTM and CDR2 ANQGSEA. The CDR3 is made up of 13 amino acids. CDR3 region: CSVVTIGRDEQFF.

This chain links TRBV28 with TRBJ2-7; TCRdb picks TRBD1, but there is no DNA to check that call. CDR3 length: 16 amino acids. Germline V gene data show CDR1 as MDHEN and CDR2 as SYDVKM. CDR3 sequence: CASSFSGDRGRYEQYF.

This chain uses TRBV9 with TRBJ2-5; as DNA is missing, the TRBD2 call by TCRdb cannot be tested. CDR1 and CDR2 from the germline V gene are SGDLS and YYNGEE. CDR3 length equals 15 residues. CDR3 region: CASSSSGTSRETQYF.

This chain uses TRBV3-1 with TRBJ2-1; TCRdb's assignment of TRBD2 cannot be checked, as there is no DNA. The CDR3 consists of 16 residues. Germline lookup yields CDR1 LGHDT and CDR2 YNNKEL (reference sequence). CDR3 loop: CASSSRGRALDGEQFF.

This chain connects TRBV6-5 to TRBJ2-5; TCRdb returns TRBD1, unconfirmable since there is no DNA. The length of the CDR3 is 14 residues. CDR1 and CDR2 (germline): MNHEY, SVGAGI. The CDR3 protein is CASSPLQGQETQYF.

This chain joins TRBV28 and TRBJ2-1; the D call from TCRdb, TRBD2, cannot be confirmed without DNA. The CDR3 loop spans 16 amino acids. Germline V CDR1 and CDR2: MDHEN, SYDVKM. CDR3 region: CASSQTGLAEYNEQFF. Combining the CDR3 with reference TRBV28 and TRBJ2-1 gives the whole variable domain DVKVTQSSRYLVKRTGEKVFLECVQDMDHENMFWYRQDPGLGLRLIYFSYDVKMKEKGDIPEGYSVSREKKERFSLILESASTNQTSMYLCASSQTGLAEYNEQFFGPGTRLTVL.

The chain carries TRBV14 and TRBJ2-1; TCRdb selects TRBD1, and the lack of DNA leaves this call unchecked. This CDR3 has 16 amino acids. Germline CDR1 SGHDN, CDR2 FVKESK. The chain's CDR3 is CASSGEVQGWTAEQFF.

The chain uses TRBV29-1 and TRBJ2-3; with no DNA, the TCRdb D assignment of TRBD2 cannot be verified. Germline V gene sequence: CDR1 SQVTM, CDR2 ANQGSEA. This CDR3 has 15 amino acids. The CDR3 region is CSVEYGTSRTDTQYF.

This chain joins TRBV6-5 and TRBJ2-1; the D call of TRBD2 rests on TCRdb alone, since no DNA is present to check it. There are 16 residues in the CDR3. Germline V gene data show CDR1 as MNHEY and CDR2 as SVGAGI. CDR3 sequence reads: CASSYTGTSGYNEQFF.

This chain uses TRBV20-1 with TRBJ2-1; there is no DNA to check the TCRdb D call of TRBD2. The CDR3 has 14 residues. In germline, CDR1 is DFQATT, CDR2 SNEGSKA (reference sequence). The CDR3 here is CSAPTSGIGSEQFF.

This chain uses TRBV5-1 with TRBJ2-1; TCRdb gives TRBD2 as the D gene, but with no DNA this cannot be confirmed. CDR3 length: 13 amino acids. Germline V CDR1 and CDR2: SGHRS, YFSETQ. CDR3 sequence reads: CASDSGEYNEQFF.

The chain links TRBV28 to TRBJ2-1. Germline V gene lookup returns CDR1 MDHEN and CDR2 SYDVKM. This CDR3 contains 14 residues. This CDR3 is CASSSVVDYNEQFF. Supplemented by reference TRBV28 and TRBJ2-1, the full variable domain reads DVKVTQSSRYLVKRTGEKVFLECVQDMDHENMFWYRQDPGLGLRLIYFSYDVKMKEKGDIPEGYSVSREKKERFSLILESASTNQTSMYLCASSSVVDYNEQFFGPGTRLTVL.

The chain links TRBV10-3 to TRBJ1-6. CDR1 and CDR2 (germline): ENHRY, SYGVKD. The CDR3 length is 12 residues. The CDR3 protein is CAINTGNSPLHF.

The chain employs TRBV28 and TRBJ2-7; TCRdb returns TRBD2, unconfirmable since there is no DNA. The germline CDR1 and CDR2 sequences are MDHEN and SYDVKM. This CDR3 contains 15 residues. The CDR3 sequence: CASSSVGVMVYEQYF.

The chain is built from TRBV12-3 or TRBV12-4 and TRBJ2-1; TCRdb's D call of TRBD2 is untestable without DNA. This CDR3 has 16 residues. CDR3 loop: CASSPYSGASYNEQFF.

The V call is TRBV6-1, the J call TRBJ1-1; TCRdb gives TRBD1 as the D gene, but with no DNA this cannot be confirmed. The germline CDR1 and CDR2 sequences are MNHNS and SASEGT. This CDR3 contains 16 residues. CDR3: CASSVSQGTGNTEAFF.

CDR3 region: CASSLEGAPAGYTF. The V call is TRBV5-1, the J call TRBJ1-2; TCRdb gives TRBD1 as the D gene, but with no DNA this cannot be confirmed. CDR1 and CDR2 (germline): SGHRS, YFSETQ. CDR3 length equals 14 residues. Together with reference TRBV5-1 and TRBJ1-2, the CDR3 gives the full variable domain: KAGVTQTPRYLIKTRGQQVTLSCSPISGHRSVSWYQQTPGQGLQFLFEYFSETQRNKGNFPGRFSGRQFSNSRSEMNVSTLELGDSALYLCASSLEGAPAGYTFGSGTRLTVV.

The chain has TRBV5-1 and TRBJ2-1; TCRdb's D call, TRBD1, is unchecked because there is no DNA. The germline CDR1 and CDR2 sequences are SGHRS and YFSETQ. The CDR3 consists of 14 residues. The CDR3 sequence is CASSKGQGVNEQFF.

The V and J genes are TRBV28 and TRBJ2-3; lacking DNA, the TRBD2 call made by TCRdb goes unchecked. The CDR3 runs to 15 residues. The V gene's germline CDR1 is MDHEN and CDR2 SYDVKM. The CDR3 spells CASTREGAGTDTQYF.

This chain joins TRBV9 and TRBJ2-3; TCRdb indicates TRBD1, and absent DNA this call remains unverified. This CDR3 has 15 residues. Germline CDR1 SGDLS, CDR2 YYNGEE. This CDR3 is CASSGSGTSTDTQYF.

The V gene is TRBV4-2, the J gene TRBJ2-1; checking the TCRdb D call of TRBD1 is not possible without DNA. Per the germline V gene, CDR1 is LGHNA and CDR2 is YNFKEQ. The CDR3 totals 15 residues. CDR3 protein: CASSQSRGNHNEQFF.